One sample yielded the 2 T cell receptor beta chains listed below, sequenced in a study of cytomegalovirus exposure and HLA in healthy donors. Here immunoSEQ multiplex PCR was the method, and the copy in TCRdb shows in-frame clones only, minus some. The table has 180,000 or so clones, approximately 89% seen once. Sequenced material: PBMCs. The receptors shown here come from a man aged 30 to 39 in good health and CMV-seropositive.

The chain recombines TRBV15 with TRBJ1-2; TRBD1 matches at 9 bases. The germline gives CDR1 LNHNV, CDR2 YYDKDF (reference sequence). The CDR3 contains 15 residues. V trimming: 2 bases; J trimming: 4 bases; junction bases outside the gene matches: 5. CDR3 sequence: CATSRILQGAYGYTF. CDR3 nucleotides: TGTGCCACCAGCAGAATCCTACAGGGGGCCTATGGCTACACCTTC.

The table lists this clone with a few counts. The V and J genes are TRBV6-1 and TRBJ1-2; no reliable D call. Per the germline V gene, CDR1 is MNHNS and CDR2 is SASEGT. V shed 2 bases and J shed 4 bases, with 11 bases lying between them. The CDR3 length is 14 residues. CDR3 sequence: CASSETGPRYGYTF. For the CDR3, the DNA is TGTGCCAGCAGTGAAACCGGACCGCGCTATGGCTACACCTTC.